Given below is one T cell receptor (beta chain) in context. The target antigen is unknown. The authors ran a second PCR of roughly 6 to 12 cycles using a sample-barcoded 5' primer and a J-beta primer mix. TCRdb ran MiXCR on the 5' RACE reads and lists one entry per CDR3 protein. The table includes hundreds of thousands of distinct CDR3 sequences, under 25% detected once. Looked up from germline, CDR1 is MDHEN and CDR2 is SYDVKM. The CDR3 is 12 amino acids. V was cut by 7 bases and J by 5 bases, with 12 bases left in between. This specimen comes from a study of blood T cells in healthy people across ages. Study at large: With template switching, about one barcoded beta molecule was captured per two T cells.

Study-wide findings and caveats: Diversity figures derived from one million T cells were judged to underestimate the true value.

Researchers collected approximately 9.9 milliliters of peripheral blood from every single donor. Every sample gave at least 5 micrograms of total RNA when it was extracted. The sequence derives from an older man in good health. The sample taken for sequencing was blood. The V call is TRBV28, the J call TRBJ2-7; TRBD1 might be the D (5 bases). This CDR3 is CASKAGLDEQYF. The CDR3 DNA is TGTGCCAGCAAGGCAGGGCTAGACGAGCAGTACTTC.